This is a list of T cell receptor beta chains from one sample in a study of blood T cells in healthy people across ages. TCRdb recomputed calls from the 5' RACE reads with MiXCR, one row per CDR3 protein. The table lists approximately 1.5 million distinct CDR3 sequences, roughly a third of them singletons. Sequenced material: blood. These receptors all stem from a woman in her 30s in good health. CDR3s include the opening cysteine and the closing phenylalanine or tryptophan. Fields, in order: D gene, V gene, J gene, clone size, CDR3 protein, CDR3 DNA. The D gene is left open where the match is weak. The listing skips clone size in some rows; elsewhere it reads once, few, many or a size class.

d_gene: .; v_gene: TRBV5-8; j_gene: TRBJ2-7; abundance: few; CDR3aa: CASSHSRVALDEQYF; CDR3nt: TGTGCCAGCAGCCATAGTAGGGTGGCCCTCGACGAGCAGTACTTC
d_gene: .; v_gene: TRBV29-1; j_gene: TRBJ2-1; abundance: few; CDR3aa: CSGKIGGGSYNEQFF; CDR3nt: TGCAGCGGGAAAATCGGCGGTGGGTCATACAATGAGCAGTTCTTC
d_gene: TRBD1; v_gene: TRBV4-2; j_gene: TRBJ1-1; abundance: few; CDR3aa: CASSQEPSLQGAPGLRNTEAFF; CDR3nt: TGTGCCAGCAGCCAAGAGCCCAGTTTACAGGGGGCGCCGGGTCTTCGGAACACTGAAGCTTTCTTT
d_gene: .; v_gene: TRBV24-1; j_gene: TRBJ1-5; abundance: few; CDR3aa: CATSAPGGPEGPQHF; CDR3nt: TGTGCCACCAGTGCCCCGGGCGGGCCAGAGGGGCCCCAGCATTTT
d_gene: .; v_gene: TRBV27; j_gene: TRBJ2-1; abundance: .; CDR3aa: CASTRGGEQFF; CDR3nt: TGTGCCAGCACTAGGGGGGGTGAGCAGTTCTTC
d_gene: .; v_gene: TRBV6-1; j_gene: TRBJ1-2; abundance: .; CDR3aa: CASARTASYGYTF; CDR3nt: TGTGCCAGCGCCCGGACAGCCAGCTATGGCTACACCTTC
d_gene: .; v_gene: TRBV13; j_gene: TRBJ2-7; abundance: .; CDR3aa: CASSLRVGTDEQYF; CDR3nt: TGTGCCAGCAGCTTAAGGGTAGGAACGGACGAGCAGTACTTC
d_gene: .; v_gene: TRBV5-1; j_gene: TRBJ2-1; abundance: .; CDR3aa: CASSLAANPYNEQFF; CDR3nt: TGCGCCAGCAGCTTGGCGGCGAATCCCTACAATGAGCAGTTCTTC
d_gene: TRBD2; v_gene: TRBV20-1; j_gene: TRBJ2-5; abundance: .; CDR3aa: CSARDQERAGGETQCF; CDR3nt: TGCAGTGCTAGAGATCAGGAGAGGGCGGGGGGTGAGACCCAGTGCTTC
d_gene: .; v_gene: TRBV12-3/TRBV12-4; j_gene: TRBJ1-2; abundance: few; CDR3aa: CASSLVGGKRDGYTF; CDR3nt: TGTGCCAGCAGTTTGGTAGGGGGTAAGCGTGATGGCTACACCTTC
d_gene: .; v_gene: TRBV27; j_gene: TRBJ1-1; abundance: few; CDR3aa: CASSLTNLNTEAFF; CDR3nt: TGTGCCAGCAGTTTAACAAACTTGAACACTGAAGCTTTCTTT
d_gene: TRBD1; v_gene: TRBV7-6; j_gene: TRBJ1-1; abundance: .; CDR3aa: CASSPSGQLNTEAFF; CDR3nt: TGTGCCAGCAGCCCTTCGGGACAGCTGAACACTGAAGCTTTCTTT
d_gene: .; v_gene: TRBV2; j_gene: TRBJ2-1; abundance: few; CDR3aa: CASSGEVRYNEQFF; CDR3nt: TGTGCCAGCAGTGGGGAGGTCCGTTACAATGAGCAGTTCTTC
d_gene: .; v_gene: TRBV24-1; j_gene: TRBJ1-2; abundance: .; CDR3aa: CATSDDGQDPNYGYTF; CDR3nt: TGTGCCACCAGTGATGATGGGCAGGACCCTAACTATGGCTACACCTTC
d_gene: .; v_gene: TRBV29-1; j_gene: TRBJ1-2; abundance: few; CDR3aa: CSVEEWGGIYGYTF; CDR3nt: TGCAGCGTTGAGGAATGGGGGGGGATCTATGGCTACACCTTC
d_gene: .; v_gene: TRBV21-1; j_gene: TRBJ2-7; abundance: .; CDR3aa: CASSKSGQVGSYEQYF; CDR3nt: TGTGCCAGCAGCAAGTCGGGACAGGTGGGATCCTACGAGCAGTACTTC
d_gene: .; v_gene: TRBV20-1; j_gene: TRBJ1-5; abundance: few; CDR3aa: CSAALRDFNQPQHF; CDR3nt: TGCAGTGCCGCATTACGGGACTTCAATCAGCCCCAGCATTTT
d_gene: TRBD2; v_gene: TRBV29-1; j_gene: TRBJ2-3; abundance: .; CDR3aa: CSVLGPGLIKDTQYF; CDR3nt: TGCAGCGTTTTGGGGCCGGGACTAATCAAAGATACGCAGTATTTT
d_gene: TRBD1; v_gene: TRBV20-1; j_gene: TRBJ2-5; abundance: few; CDR3aa: CSVGGGQVETQYF; CDR3nt: TGCAGTGTCGGCGGAGGACAGGTGGAGACCCAGTACTTC
d_gene: .; v_gene: TRBV20-1; j_gene: TRBJ2-1; abundance: few; CDR3aa: CSAGRMDEQFF; CDR3nt: TGCAGTGCGGGGAGAATGGATGAGCAGTTCTTC
d_gene: TRBD2; v_gene: TRBV7-3; j_gene: TRBJ2-1; abundance: .; CDR3aa: CASSYLAGESNEQFF; CDR3nt: TGTGCCAGCAGCTACCTAGCGGGGGAAAGCAATGAGCAGTTCTTC
d_gene: .; v_gene: TRBV7-9; j_gene: TRBJ1-5; abundance: few; CDR3aa: CASSPGSSFNQPQHF; CDR3nt: TGTGCCAGCAGCCCGGGGTCCAGTTTCAATCAGCCCCAGCATTTT
d_gene: .; v_gene: TRBV6-4; j_gene: TRBJ1-5; abundance: .; CDR3aa: CASKRDQPQHF; CDR3nt: TGTGCCAGCAAGAGGGATCAGCCCCAGCATTTT
d_gene: .; v_gene: TRBV2; j_gene: TRBJ2-3; abundance: .; CDR3aa: CASIKLALDTDTQYF; CDR3nt: TGTGCCAGCATTAAGCTAGCGCTGGACACAGATACGCAGTATTTT
d_gene: TRBD2; v_gene: TRBV20-1; j_gene: TRBJ2-4; abundance: few; CDR3aa: CGSVGGGAKNIQYF; CDR3nt: TGCGGTTCCGTCGGGGGAGGGGCCAAAAACATTCAGTACTTC
d_gene: .; v_gene: TRBV30; j_gene: TRBJ2-5; abundance: many; CDR3aa: CAWSTGGTQYF; CDR3nt: TGTGCCTGGAGTACCGGGGGGACCCAGTACTTC
d_gene: .; v_gene: TRBV5-1; j_gene: TRBJ1-1; abundance: many; CDR3aa: CASSLDRGGTEAFF; CDR3nt: TGCGCCAGCAGCTTGGATCGGGGGGGCACTGAAGCTTTCTTT
d_gene: .; v_gene: TRBV20-1; j_gene: TRBJ1-1; abundance: few; CDR3aa: CSAQKQYMNTEAFF; CDR3nt: TGCAGTGCTCAAAAACAGTACATGAACACTGAAGCTTTCTTT
d_gene: .; v_gene: TRBV25-1; j_gene: TRBJ2-5; abundance: few; CDR3aa: CASSPAPQETQYF; CDR3nt: TGCGCCAGCAGCCCCGCCCCCCAAGAGACCCAGTACTTC
d_gene: TRBD1; v_gene: TRBV15; j_gene: TRBJ2-7; abundance: many; CDR3aa: CATQLDRGLGEQYF; CDR3nt: TGTGCCACCCAACTAGACAGGGGGCTAGGGGAGCAGTACTTC
d_gene: .; v_gene: TRBV4-1; j_gene: TRBJ2-7; abundance: .; CDR3aa: CASSQDGGSPYEQYF; CDR3nt: TGCGCCAGCAGCCAAGATGGAGGGAGCCCCTACGAGCAGTACTTC
d_gene: .; v_gene: TRBV28; j_gene: TRBJ2-4; abundance: .; CDR3aa: CASSPGAGAKNIQYF; CDR3nt: TGTGCCAGCAGTCCGGGGGCAGGGGCCAAAAACATTCAGTACTTC
d_gene: TRBD1; v_gene: TRBV20-1; j_gene: TRBJ1-2; abundance: few; CDR3aa: CSAAQGDRGNYGYTF; CDR3nt: TGCAGTGCTGCCCAGGGGGACAGGGGGAACTATGGCTACACCTTC
d_gene: .; v_gene: TRBV24-1; j_gene: TRBJ2-7; abundance: .; CDR3aa: CATSDFGSGYEQYF; CDR3nt: TGTGCCACCAGTGATTTCGGATCCGGCTACGAGCAGTACTTC
d_gene: .; v_gene: TRBV7-9; j_gene: TRBJ1-2; abundance: .; CDR3aa: CASSLVPDIYYGYTF; CDR3nt: TGTGCCAGCAGCTTAGTCCCGGACATTTACTATGGCTACACCTTC
d_gene: TRBD1; v_gene: TRBV7-2; j_gene: TRBJ1-2; abundance: .; CDR3aa: CASSLRTGVDYGYTF; CDR3nt: TGTGCCAGCAGCCTTCGGACAGGGGTAGACTATGGCTACACCTTC
d_gene: .; v_gene: TRBV25-1; j_gene: TRBJ2-1; abundance: few; CDR3aa: CASSEGSSWAYNEQFF; CDR3nt: TGTGCCAGCAGTGAAGGGTCTAGTTGGGCCTACAATGAGCAGTTCTTC
d_gene: .; v_gene: TRBV13; j_gene: TRBJ2-3; abundance: few; CDR3aa: CASSFQGRVGDTQYF; CDR3nt: TGTGCCAGCAGCTTCCAGGGTAGGGTCGGGGATACGCAGTATTTT
d_gene: TRBD2; v_gene: TRBV5-1; j_gene: TRBJ2-1; abundance: few; CDR3aa: CASSLGTGRIYNEQFF; CDR3nt: TGCGCCAGCAGCTTGGGGACCGGGAGGATTTACAATGAGCAGTTCTTC
d_gene: .; v_gene: TRBV25-1; j_gene: TRBJ2-1; abundance: .; CDR3aa: CASSEYGRGNEQFF; CDR3nt: TGTGCCAGCAGTGAATACGGCAGGGGAAATGAGCAGTTCTTC
d_gene: .; v_gene: TRBV11-2; j_gene: TRBJ1-6; abundance: few; CDR3aa: CASSHPRAGSPLHF; CDR3nt: TGTGCCAGCAGCCACCCCAGGGCTGGATCACCCCTCCACTTT
d_gene: .; v_gene: TRBV20-1; j_gene: TRBJ2-5; abundance: .; CDR3aa: CSASTPTVAEYQETQYF; CDR3nt: TGCAGTGCTAGCACTCCAACAGTGGCGGAATACCAAGAGACCCAGTACTTC
d_gene: .; v_gene: TRBV15; j_gene: TRBJ1-4; abundance: .; CDR3aa: CATSRDRWYNEKLFF; CDR3nt: TGTGCCACCAGCAGAGATCGGTGGTATAATGAAAAACTGTTTTTT
d_gene: TRBD1; v_gene: TRBV4-1; j_gene: TRBJ2-5; abundance: .; CDR3aa: CASSQVGTVMETQYF; CDR3nt: TGCGCCAGCAGCCAAGTGGGGACAGTTATGGAGACCCAGTACTTC
d_gene: .; v_gene: TRBV25-1; j_gene: TRBJ2-2; abundance: once; CDR3aa: CASSEPSRGASGELFF; CDR3nt: TGTGCCAGCAGTGAACCCAGCAGAGGCGCGTCCGGGGAGCTGTTTTTT
d_gene: .; v_gene: TRBV2; j_gene: TRBJ1-6; abundance: few; CDR3aa: CAGAETYNSPLHF; CDR3nt: TGTGCCGGCGCCGAGACTTATAATTCACCCCTCCACTTT
d_gene: TRBD1; v_gene: TRBV28; j_gene: TRBJ2-7; abundance: .; CDR3aa: CATDRDRGYEQYF; CDR3nt: TGTGCCACCGACCGGGACAGGGGCTACGAGCAGTACTTC
d_gene: TRBD2; v_gene: TRBV7-9; j_gene: TRBJ2-5; abundance: few; CDR3aa: CASSLGTSGIGEQYF; CDR3nt: TGTGCCAGCAGCCTTGGGACTAGCGGGATAGGAGAGCAGTACTTC
d_gene: .; v_gene: TRBV4-1; j_gene: TRBJ2-1; abundance: many; CDR3aa: CASSNAPARLGNEQFF; CDR3nt: TGCGCCAGCAGCAATGCCCCGGCTCGCCTGGGCAATGAGCAGTTCTTC